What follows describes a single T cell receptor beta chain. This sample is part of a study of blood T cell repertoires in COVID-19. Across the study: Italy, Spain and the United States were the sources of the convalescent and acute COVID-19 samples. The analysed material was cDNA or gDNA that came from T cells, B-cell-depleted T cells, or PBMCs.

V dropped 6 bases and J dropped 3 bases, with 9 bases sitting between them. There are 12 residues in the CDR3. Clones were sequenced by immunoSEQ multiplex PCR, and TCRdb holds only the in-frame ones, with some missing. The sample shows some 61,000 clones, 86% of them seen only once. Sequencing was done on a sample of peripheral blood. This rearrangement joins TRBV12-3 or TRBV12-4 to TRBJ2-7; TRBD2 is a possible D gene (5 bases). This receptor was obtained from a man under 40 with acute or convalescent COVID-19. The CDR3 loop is CASRLGIYEQYF. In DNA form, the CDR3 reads TGTGCCAGCAGACTCGGGATCTACGAGCAGTACTTC.